This T cell receptor beta chain was sequenced in a study of Graves' ophthalmopathy and Graves' hyperthyroidism (dated by TCRdb to 2016 to 2019). With respect to the entire study: Peripheral blood was collected before any treatment was given, at the time of initial diagnosis. The study used TCR beta repertoire signatures to distinguish Graves' ophthalmopathy from Graves' hyperthyroidism and to predict progression to ophthalmopathy. An independent validation cohort was composed of 18 hyperthyroidism patients and roughly 16 patients who later progressed from hyperthyroidism to ophthalmopathy. To explore V-J signatures that distinguish ophthalmopathy from hyperthyroidism, a discovery set of about 99 patients was enrolled, made up of more than 40 with ophthalmopathy and roughly 55 with stable hyperthyroidism. The approximately 90 discovery patients were randomly split 7:3 into training and test sets. In total, some 130 blood samples were TCR-sequenced: 43 ophthalmopathy, approximately 75 hyperthyroidism and approximately 17 hyperthyroidism-to-ophthalmopathy patients. In over 5 hyperthyroidism patients, the T-cell repertoire of thyroid tissue was compared with the T-cell repertoire of blood. Once sampling was done, hyperthyroidism patients were given methimazole at a starting dose of 30 mg daily, while ophthalmopathy patients were given high-dose intravenous methylprednisolone.

Broad study findings and their caveats: In validation, the model predicted ophthalmopathy progression with over 60% sensitivity and 72% to 80% specificity; 12 predicted patients were CT-confirmed with GO in a median of around 6.5 months. The 13-signature model separated ophthalmopathy from stable hyperthyroidism with approximately 90% sensitivity and 81% to 82% specificity in cross-validation, and 80%/75% in the test set. No statistical method was used to set the sample size in advance, and the investigators knew which group each participant was assigned to. Most expanded thyroid clonotypes with a frequency above 0.001 also appeared in blood, which suggests that blood repertoires may reflect the immune response in the thyroid.

Patients with ophthalmopathy had moderately to severely active disease, with a Clinical Activity Score of 3 or more, a NOSPECS grade of 4 or more, and a disease duration of less than 3 months. Patients with other autoimmune diseases, uncontrolled infections, pregnancy or lactation were excluded. Diagnosis relied on clinical symptoms, serum thyroxine, TRAb, thyroid ultrasound and orbital computed tomography. Ficoll-Paque density gradient centrifugation was used to isolate PBMCs from around 10 ml of fresh peripheral blood. Total RNA was extracted with Trizol reagent and quality-checked on an Agilent 2100 Bioanalyzer. For repertoire sequencing, the TCR beta CDR3 regions were amplified from RNA transcripts. HTBI primers and the Qiagen OneStep RT-PCR kit were used in a first-round RT-PCR, which was followed by a second-round multiplex PCR, size selection and purification. The libraries underwent paired-end sequencing with 100 bp reads on an Illumina HiSeq2000. The authors' pipeline ran thus. Reads were processed with SOAPnuke, discarding reads with adapters, uncalled bases, mean Phred below 15, or no exact constant-primer or identifier match. High-quality paired reads were merged with COPE v1.2.5. Each unique nucleotide sequence was treated as a clonotype, and MiTCR v1.1 was used to align the clonotypes to the IMGT TRB V, D and J references. Only V-J combinations with frequency above 0.0001 were analysed, covering around 99% of repertoires. For each V-J combination, a TCR clonal expansion and chaos score was defined as the ratio of F50 clonal expansion to chaos observed in the TCRdist matrix. Welch's t-statistics and random forest were used to reduce features to 13 V-J combinations, which were fed into a naive Bayes classifier. The similarity between thyroid and blood repertoires was quantified using the Morisita-Horn index. In-frame beta chains were kept once TCRdb had trimmed the public reads at Q25 with fastp and called clones with MiXCR. Every entry covers one CDR3 protein and lists the most common genes and DNA from its rows. The V and J calls were determined by TCRdb, not by the authors. In all, the sample holds about 220,000 distinct CDR3 sequences, and 20% to 25% of those were seen once. About 46% of the sample lies in the top ten.

Its CDR3 holds 14 amino acids, cysteine through phenylalanine. The kept DNA is CDR3 alone, 42 bases in frame from the first base. V loses 5 bases at its end and J loses 7 bases; junction bases beyond the gene matches: 5. This clonotype was found many times. It has no known antigen specificity. It has no much larger one-base neighbor in the sample; base qualities were not kept. The sequenced material came from peripheral blood. This TCR was recovered from a woman aged 45-60 years with Graves' ophthalmopathy. Donor details come from another sample of the same person, matched by shared clones. Rearrangement joined TRBV12-3 or TRBV12-4 to TRBJ2-2; the junction holds 9 bases that match TRBD1. The CDR3 protein: CASSTGTGYGELFF. The DNA sequence is given as TGTGCCAGCAGTACCGGGACAGGGTACGGGGAGCTGTTTTTT.